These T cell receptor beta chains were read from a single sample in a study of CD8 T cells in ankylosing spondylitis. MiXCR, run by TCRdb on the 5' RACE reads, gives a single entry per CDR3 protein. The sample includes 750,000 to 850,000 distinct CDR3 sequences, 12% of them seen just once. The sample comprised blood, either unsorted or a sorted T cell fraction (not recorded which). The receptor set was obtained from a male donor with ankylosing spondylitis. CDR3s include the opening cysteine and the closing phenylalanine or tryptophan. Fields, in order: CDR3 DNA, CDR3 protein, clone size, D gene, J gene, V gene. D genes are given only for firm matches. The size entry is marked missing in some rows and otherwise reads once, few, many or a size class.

cdr3_nt: TGCAGTGCTAGCAGGGGACCCATCTCTGGAAACACCATATATTTT; cdr3_aa: CSASRGPISGNTIYF; clone_size: NA; d_call: NA; j_call: TRBJ1-3; v_call: TRBV20-1
cdr3_nt: TGTGCCAGCAGCACCGAACGGTTAACTGGAAACACCATATATTTT; cdr3_aa: CASSTERLTGNTIYF; clone_size: NA; d_call: NA; j_call: TRBJ1-3; v_call: TRBV5-5
cdr3_nt: TGTGCCAGCAGCCACATTGACACTGAAGCTTTCTTT; cdr3_aa: CASSHIDTEAFF; clone_size: NA; d_call: NA; j_call: TRBJ1-1; v_call: TRBV3-1
cdr3_nt: TGCGCCAGCAGCCAAGATGCGGGAGGGGACACTGAAGCTTTCTTT; cdr3_aa: CASSQDAGGDTEAFF; clone_size: few; d_call: NA; j_call: TRBJ1-1; v_call: TRBV4-3
cdr3_nt: TGCAGTTCAAATAGGGTTTTCAATGAGCAGTTCTTC; cdr3_aa: CSSNRVFNEQFF; clone_size: NA; d_call: NA; j_call: TRBJ2-1; v_call: TRBV20-1
cdr3_nt: TGTGCCAGCTCAGTCAGGGCTCCCGCGTTGGGTACGCAGTATTTT; cdr3_aa: CASSVRAPALGTQYF; clone_size: NA; d_call: NA; j_call: TRBJ2-3; v_call: TRBV18
cdr3_nt: TGCAGTGTCCCCGGTTACGGGACCTACGAGCAGTACTTC; cdr3_aa: CSVPGYGTYEQYF; clone_size: NA; d_call: NA; j_call: TRBJ2-7; v_call: TRBV20-1
cdr3_nt: TGTGCCAGCAGCCGGGGGGCGCAGGGGGCAGAGACCCAGTACTTC; cdr3_aa: CASSRGAQGAETQYF; clone_size: few; d_call: NA; j_call: TRBJ2-5; v_call: TRBV5-5
cdr3_nt: TGTGCTAGCAGCTTAGTCGCGGGGGGCGCAAGGAATGAGCAGTTCTTC; cdr3_aa: CASSLVAGGARNEQFF; clone_size: few; d_call: TRBD2; j_call: TRBJ2-1; v_call: TRBV7-7
cdr3_nt: TGCGCCAGCAGCCCGGGACAGGGGAAGAACACTGAAGCTTTCTTT; cdr3_aa: CASSPGQGKNTEAFF; clone_size: many; d_call: TRBD1; j_call: TRBJ1-1; v_call: TRBV5-1
cdr3_nt: TGTGCCAGCAGCAAAGGCGTCGGTAGGATTATCGATCAGCCCCAGCATTTT; cdr3_aa: CASSKGVGRIIDQPQHF; clone_size: NA; d_call: NA; j_call: TRBJ1-5; v_call: TRBV21-1
cdr3_nt: TGTGCCAGCAGCCAAGGACAGTCCCTTAGCTCTGGGGCCAACGTCCTGACTTTC; cdr3_aa: CASSQGQSLSSGANVLTF; clone_size: NA; d_call: NA; j_call: TRBJ2-6; v_call: TRBV4-2